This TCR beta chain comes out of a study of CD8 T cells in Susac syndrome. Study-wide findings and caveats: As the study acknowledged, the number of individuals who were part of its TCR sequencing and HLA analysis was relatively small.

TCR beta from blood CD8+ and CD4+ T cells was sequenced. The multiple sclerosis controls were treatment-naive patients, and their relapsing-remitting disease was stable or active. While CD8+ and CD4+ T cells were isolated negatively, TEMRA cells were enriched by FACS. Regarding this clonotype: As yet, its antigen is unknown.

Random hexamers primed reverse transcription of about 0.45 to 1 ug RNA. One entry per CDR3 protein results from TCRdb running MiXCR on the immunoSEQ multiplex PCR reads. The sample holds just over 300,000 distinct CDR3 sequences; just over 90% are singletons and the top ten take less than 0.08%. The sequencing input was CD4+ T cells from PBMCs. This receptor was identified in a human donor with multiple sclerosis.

CDR3 amino acids: CASSLLAGGFETQYF. The CDR3 nucleotides are TGTGCCAGCAGTCTTTTAGCGGGAGGTTTCGAGACCCAGTACTTC. J is TRBJ2-5 and V is TRBV12-3 or TRBV12-4; 10 bases line up with TRBD2. V trimming: 5 bases; J trimming: 5 bases; junction bases outside the gene matches: 8. There are 15 residues in the CDR3.